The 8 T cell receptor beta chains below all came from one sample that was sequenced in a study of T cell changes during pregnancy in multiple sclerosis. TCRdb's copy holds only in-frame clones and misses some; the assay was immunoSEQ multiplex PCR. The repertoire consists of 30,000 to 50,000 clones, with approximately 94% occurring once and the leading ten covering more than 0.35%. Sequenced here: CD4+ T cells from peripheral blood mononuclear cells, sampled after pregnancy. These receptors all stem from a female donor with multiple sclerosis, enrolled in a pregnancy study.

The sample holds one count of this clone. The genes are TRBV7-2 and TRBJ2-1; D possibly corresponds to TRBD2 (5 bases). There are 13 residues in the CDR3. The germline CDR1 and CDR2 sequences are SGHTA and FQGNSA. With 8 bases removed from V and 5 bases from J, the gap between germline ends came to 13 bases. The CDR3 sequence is CASRRGFNNEQFF. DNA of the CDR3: TGTGCCAGCCGGCGAGGGTTTAACAATGAGCAGTTCTTC.

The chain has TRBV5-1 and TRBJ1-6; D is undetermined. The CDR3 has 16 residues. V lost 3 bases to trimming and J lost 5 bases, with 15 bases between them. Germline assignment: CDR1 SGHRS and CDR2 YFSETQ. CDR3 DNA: TGCGCCAGCAGCTCGGCAGTACAGAGCAATAATTCACCCCTCCACTTT. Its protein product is CASSSAVQSNNSPLHF.

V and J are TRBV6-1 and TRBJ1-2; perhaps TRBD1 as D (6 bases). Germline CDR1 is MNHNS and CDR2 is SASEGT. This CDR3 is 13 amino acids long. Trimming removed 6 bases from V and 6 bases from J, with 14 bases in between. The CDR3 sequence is CASSGDRPHGYTF. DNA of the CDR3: TGTGCCAGCAGCGGAGACAGGCCTCATGGCTACACCTTC.

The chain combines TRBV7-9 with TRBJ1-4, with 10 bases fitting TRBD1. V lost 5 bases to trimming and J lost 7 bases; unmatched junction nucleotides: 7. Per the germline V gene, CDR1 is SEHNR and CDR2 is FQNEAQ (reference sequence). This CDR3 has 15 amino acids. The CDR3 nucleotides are TGTGCCAGCAGCACAGACAGGGGGCTGGGTGAAAAACTGTTTTTT. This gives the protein CASSTDRGLGEKLFF.

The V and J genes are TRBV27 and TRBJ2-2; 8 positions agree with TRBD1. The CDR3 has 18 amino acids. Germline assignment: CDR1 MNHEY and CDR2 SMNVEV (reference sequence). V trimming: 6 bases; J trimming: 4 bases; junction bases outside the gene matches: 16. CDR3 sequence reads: CASRTVDRVVVVTGELFF. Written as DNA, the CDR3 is TGTGCCAGCAGGACGGTGGACAGGGTAGTTGTAGTCACCGGGGAGCTGTTTTTT.

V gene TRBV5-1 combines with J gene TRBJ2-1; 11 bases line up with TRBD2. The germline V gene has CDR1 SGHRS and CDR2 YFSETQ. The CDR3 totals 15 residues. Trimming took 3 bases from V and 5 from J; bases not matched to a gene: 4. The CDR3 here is CASSSGLAAHNEQFF. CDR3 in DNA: TGCGCCAGCAGCTCGGGACTAGCGGCGCACAATGAGCAGTTCTTC.

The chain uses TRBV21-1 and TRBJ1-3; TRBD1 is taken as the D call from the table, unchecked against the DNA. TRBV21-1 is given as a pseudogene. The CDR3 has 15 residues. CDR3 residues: CASSKAAQTENTIYF. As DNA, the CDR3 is TGTGCCAGCAGCAAAGCTGCACAGACAGAAAACACCATATATTTT.

The CDR3 sequence is CASSFTGQNYGYTF. The DNA of the CDR3 is TGTGCCAGCAGCTTCACAGGACAGAACTATGGCTACACCTTC. J is TRBJ1-2 and V is TRBV7-9, with D possibly matching TRBD1 (6 bases). Per germline, CDR1 SEHNR and CDR2 FQNEAQ (reference sequence). The ends were cut back, 3 bases at V and 2 bases at J, with 10 bases in the middle. The CDR3 is 14 amino acids.